This T cell receptor beta chain derives from a study of tumor and adjacent non-tumor tissue in lung cancer. Turning to the study itself: Aged about 31 to 85 years, patients included roughly ten men and about 5 women with stage I to III disease. About 4.17 million productive TCRbeta reads were obtained per sample on average. The study's findings and limits: Compared with tumor, normal lung showed significantly lower TCR diversity.

The template was RNA from unsorted bulk tissue. More than 3 cm separated this lung sample from the edge of the tumor. Newly diagnosed lung cancer patients had thoracic surgery in China, August–late 2014, without prior chemotherapy. CDR1 SGHAT and CDR2 FQNNGV come from the germline V gene. V was clipped by 2 bases and J by 1 base, with 8 bases between them. CDR3 size: 14 residues. A remark on this clonotype: Its target is unknown.

TCRbeta libraries were built with three rounds of nested PCR, modified from ARM-PCR. From the multiplex PCR reads, TCRdb called clonotypes with MiXCR, one entry per CDR3 protein. The sample records some 100,000 distinct CDR3 sequences, about 60% being singletons. The chain links TRBV11-2 to TRBJ1-1; no clear D. Sample: distant non-tumor lung tissue. The receptor comes from a man aged 25-45 years with non-small cell lung cancer. The CDR3 DNA reads TGTGCCAGCAGCTTAACCGGTACGAACACTGAAGCTTTCTTT. Encoded protein: CASSLTGTNTEAFF.